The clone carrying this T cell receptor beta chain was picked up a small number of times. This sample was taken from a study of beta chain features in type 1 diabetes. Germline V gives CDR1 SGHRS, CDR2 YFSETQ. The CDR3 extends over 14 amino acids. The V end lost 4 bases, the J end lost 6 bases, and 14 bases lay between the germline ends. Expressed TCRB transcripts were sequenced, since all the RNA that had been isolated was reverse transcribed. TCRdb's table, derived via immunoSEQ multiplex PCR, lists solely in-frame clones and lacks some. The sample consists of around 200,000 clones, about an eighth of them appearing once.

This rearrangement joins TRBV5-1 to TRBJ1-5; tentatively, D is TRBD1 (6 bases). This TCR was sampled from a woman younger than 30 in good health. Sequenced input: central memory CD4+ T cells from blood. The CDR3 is CASSPRGGLQPQHF. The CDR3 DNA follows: TGCGCCAGCAGCCCGCGGGGGGGCCTTCAGCCCCAGCATTTT.